The 31 T cell receptor beta chains below were found in one sample sequenced in a study of T cell changes during pregnancy in multiple sclerosis. TCRdb's copy holds only in-frame clones and misses some; the assay was immunoSEQ multiplex PCR. The sample holds over 50,000 clones, just over 90% seen once. The sequences come from peripheral blood, collected in the first trimester of pregnancy. The source is a female donor in good health, enrolled as a control in a pregnancy study.

This chain links TRBV19 with TRBJ1-3; D is undetermined. From germline, CDR1 is LNHDA and CDR2 SQIVND (reference sequence). The V gene lost 7 bases and the J gene lost 4 bases, with 14 bases spanning the gap. The CDR3 is 14 residues long. The CDR3 DNA follows: TGTGCCAGTAAGCAATTCGGGGTCGGAAACACCATATATTTT. Protein: CASKQFGVGNTIYF. Based on the CDR3 plus reference TRBV19 and TRBJ1-3, the full variable domain is DGGITQSPKYLFRKEGQNVTLSCEQNLNHDAMYWYRQDPGQGLRLIYYSQIVNDFQKGDIAEGYSVSREKKESFPLTVTSAQKNPTAFYLCASKQFGVGNTIYFGEGSWLTVV.

The V and J genes are TRBV11-2 and TRBJ2-7; 14 nucleotides agree with TRBD2. Germline V CDR1 and CDR2: SGHAT, FQNNGV. The CDR3 is 16 amino acids. Trimming cost V 4 bases and J 9 bases; bases outside gene matches: 11. The CDR3 loop reads CASSSERLAGGRGQYF. For the CDR3, the DNA is TGTGCCAGCAGCTCGGAGAGACTAGCGGGAGGGCGTGGGCAGTACTTC.

In its sample, this clone was seen once. The J gene is TRBJ2-2, the V gene TRBV6-1; D is ambiguous. Trimming removed 0 bases at V and 7 bases at J, with 6 bases between. Germline CDR1 is MNHNS and CDR2 is SASEGT. This CDR3 contains 13 residues. The DNA of the CDR3 is TGTGCCAGCAGTGAAGCCCCGCGCGGGGAGCTGTTTTTT. Residues: CASSEAPRGELFF.

The chain couples TRBV10-1 to TRBJ1-1; the D gene is possibly TRBD1 (6 bases). With 5 bases removed from V and 4 bases from J, the gap between germline ends came to 11 bases. Germline lookup yields CDR1 WNHNN and CDR2 SYGVQD (reference sequence). CDR3 length: 13 amino acids. The CDR3 DNA follows: TGCGCCAGCAGTCAGGGGTTAGCCACTGAAGCTTTCTTT. As protein: CASSQGLATEAFF.

The chain is built from TRBV30 and TRBJ2-1, with TRBD2 matching 9 bases. The CDR3 is made up of 12 amino acids. Germline V CDR1 and CDR2: GTSNPN, SVGIG (reference sequence). The V segment lost 3 bases and the J segment 10 bases; nucleotides outside the gene matches: 4. The CDR3 region is CAWSGTSREQFF. CDR3 nucleotide sequence: TGTGCCTGGAGCGGGACTAGCCGAGAGCAGTTCTTC.

The chain couples TRBV6-1 to TRBJ1-1; 10 nucleotides match TRBD1. Germline V gene data show CDR1 as MNHNS and CDR2 as SASEGT. Trimming cost V 4 bases and J 4 bases; bases outside gene matches: 6. This CDR3 contains 15 residues. The CDR3 nucleotides read TGTGCCAGCAGTGCCGACAGGGGGCGGATCACTGAAGCTTTCTTT. Protein: CASSADRGRITEAFF.

The chain employs TRBV9 and TRBJ2-2, with 7 nucleotides matching TRBD1. The CDR3 length is 14 residues. Trimming cost V 4 bases and J 4 bases; bases outside gene matches: 4. Per germline, CDR1 SGDLS and CDR2 YYNGEE. The DNA of the CDR3 is TGTGCCAGCAGCTCGGGACAGCGCACCGGGGAGCTGTTTTTT. Protein sequence: CASSSGQRTGELFF.

This chain uses TRBV7-2 with TRBJ2-5; D is unresolved. The CDR3 runs to 15 residues. Germline CDR1 is SGHTA and CDR2 is FQGNSA. The V and J ends lost 1 base and 2 bases respectively, with 11 bases between them. DNA for the CDR3: TGTGCCAGCAGCTTAGACGTCTCACATCAAGAGACCCAGTACTTC. The encoded protein is CASSLDVSHQETQYF.

The chain couples TRBV7-2 to TRBJ2-1; weak D call: TRBD2 (6 bases). Germline V CDR1 and CDR2: SGHTA, FQGNSA. This CDR3 has 16 residues. Trimming stripped 0 bases from V and 5 bases from J, with 14 bases between. This CDR3 is CASSLASGLPNNEQFF. DNA of the CDR3: TGTGCCAGCAGCTTAGCGAGCGGACTACCGAACAATGAGCAGTTCTTC.

The rearrangement uses TRBV6-5 and TRBJ2-1; 7 nucleotides line up with TRBD1. Germline loops: CDR1 MNHEY, CDR2 SVGAGI. With V trimmed by 5 bases and J by 4 bases, 5 bases remained unmatched. This CDR3 is 14 amino acids long. CDR3 in amino acids: CASSNRDSYNEQFF. CDR3 nucleotides: TGTGCCAGCAGTAACCGGGACAGTTACAATGAGCAGTTCTTC.

This clone has a single count. The chain has TRBV30 and TRBJ2-4; D not resolved. The V end was cut by 0 bases, the J end by 13 bases, with 16 bases between. The CDR3 has 13 residues. The germline gives CDR1 GTSNPN, CDR2 SVGIG (reference sequence). CDR3 sequence: CAWSVPNSSRQYF. CDR3 sequence (DNA): TGTGCCTGGAGTGTTCCCAATTCCTCGAGACAGTACTTC. Supplemented by reference TRBV30 and TRBJ2-4, the full variable domain reads SQTIHQWPATLVQPVGSPLSLECTVEGTSNPNLYWYRQAAGRGLQLLFYSVGIGQISSEVPQNLSASRPQDRQFILSSKKLLLSDSGFYLCAWSVPNSSRQYFGAGTRLSVL.

This chain joins TRBV5-1 and TRBJ2-5; 8 bases fit TRBD1. Germline V lookup: CDR1 SGHRS, CDR2 YFSETQ. The CDR3 consists of 14 residues. With V trimmed by 4 bases and J by 4 bases, 6 bases remained unmatched. CDR3 protein: CASSTGQGVETQYF. The DNA for the CDR3 is TGCGCCAGCAGCACCGGACAGGGCGTAGAGACCCAGTACTTC.

The chain carries TRBV11-3 and TRBJ1-2; 9 nucleotides agree with TRBD1. V dropped 5 bases and J dropped 4; count of bases not matched to a gene: 5. The germline gives CDR1 SGHNT, CDR2 YENEEA. The CDR3 runs to 14 residues. CDR3 in DNA: TGTGCCAGCAGCCCCGGGACAGGGATCTATGGCTACACCTTC. Translating gives CASSPGTGIYGYTF.

V usage is TRBV6-1 and J usage is TRBJ1-1, with no clear D. The V gene's germline CDR1 is MNHNS and CDR2 SASEGT. The CDR3 covers 14 residues. The ends were cut back, 1 base at V and 1 base at J, with 7 bases in the middle. CDR3 coding DNA: TGTGCCAGCAGTGAAGGCGCTGAGAACACTGAAGCTTTCTTT. Residues: CASSEGAENTEAFF.

The rearrangement uses TRBV9 and TRBJ2-5; 8 bases align to TRBD2. V lost 4 bases, J lost 4 bases, and 9 bases stayed unmatched. The CDR3 consists of 15 residues. Germline V gene data show CDR1 as SGDLS and CDR2 as YYNGEE. This CDR3 reads CASSPGTSGGETQYF. For the CDR3, the DNA is TGTGCCAGCAGCCCAGGGACTAGTGGAGGAGAGACCCAGTACTTC.

The chain is built from TRBV13 and TRBJ2-3, with 14 bases matching TRBD2. The CDR3 extends over 17 amino acids. Trimming cost V 5 bases and J 5 bases; bases outside gene matches: 9. The germline V gene encodes CDR1 PRHDT and CDR2 FYEKMQ (reference sequence). The CDR3 loop reads CASSPRTSGGILDTQYF. In DNA form, the CDR3 reads TGTGCCAGCAGCCCCCGGACTAGCGGGGGGATACTAGATACGCAGTATTTT. The complete variable domain, with remaining parts taken from reference TRBV13 and TRBJ2-3, reads AAGVIQSPRHLIKEKRETATLKCYPIPRHDTVYWYQQGPGQDPQFLISFYEKMQSDKGSIPDRFSAQQFSDYHSELNMSSLELGDSALYFCASSPRTSGGILDTQYFGPGTRLTVL.

As concerns this clone: A read error may account for a junction end that differs from germline. The rearrangement links TRBV7-7 to TRBJ2-7; tentatively, D is TRBD1 (6 bases). CDR3 size: 13 residues. CDR1 and CDR2 from the germline V gene are SSHAT and FNYEAQ (reference sequence). The CDR3 sequence is CASSPDSTHEQYF. CDR3 DNA sequence: TGTGCTAGCAGCCCGGACAGTACCCACGAGCAGTACTTC.

The rearrangement uses TRBV11-2 and TRBJ2-7; TRBD1 is a possible D gene (6 bases). Trimming pared 4 bases from V and 2 bases from J, leaving 15 bases between. Germline CDR1 reads SGHAT; CDR2 reads FQNNGV. The CDR3 consists of 15 residues. The CDR3 DNA follows: TGTGCCAGCAGCTACCTGAGAGGGGGAGCCTACGAGCAGTACTTC. Its translation is CASSYLRGGAYEQYF.

The chain combines TRBV15 with TRBJ2-5; the match to TRBD2 covers 10 bases. V shed 8 bases, J shed 2 bases, and the junction held 11 bases outside the gene matches. The CDR3 is 16 residues long. Per germline, CDR1 LNHNV and CDR2 YYDKDF (reference sequence). As DNA, the CDR3 is TGTGCCACCGGTACTAGCGGGAAGGACCCACAAGAGACCCAGTACTTC. It encodes CATGTSGKDPQETQYF.

V usage is TRBV7-9 and J usage is TRBJ1-4; 8 bases fit TRBD1. Germline assignment: CDR1 SEHNR and CDR2 FQNEAQ (reference sequence). The CDR3 consists of 16 residues. V lost 7 bases and J lost 6; bases outside the gene matches: 13. CDR3 sequence (DNA): TGTGCCAGCATGGGATCTCCGGGACAGGAGTATGAAAAACTGTTTTTT. It codes for CASMGSPGQEYEKLFF.

The genes are TRBV6-6 and TRBJ2-1; D is possibly TRBD2 (5 bases). The V end was cut by 2 bases, the J end by 10 bases, with 21 bases between. Germline values: CDR1 MNHNY, CDR2 SVGAGI (reference sequence). The length of the CDR3 is 16 residues. The CDR3 is CASSYAPSGSLGEQFF. DNA for the CDR3: TGTGCCAGCAGTTACGCCCCATCGGGATCTCTTGGGGAGCAGTTCTTC.

This chain links TRBV6-1 with TRBJ2-2; D may be TRBD2 (6 bases). V dropped 8 bases and J dropped 5 bases, with 9 bases sitting between them. The V gene's germline CDR1 is MNHNS and CDR2 SASEGT. There are 12 residues in the CDR3. In DNA form, the CDR3 reads TGTGCCAGCCGGGGGATGACCGGGGAGCTGTTTTTT. Its translation is CASRGMTGELFF.

Details on this clone: The junction differs from germline at one of its ends, possibly a read error. The V and J genes are TRBV7-7 and TRBJ1-1; D remains unclear. The V gene's germline CDR1 is SSHAT and CDR2 FNYEAQ (reference sequence). The CDR3 loop spans 15 amino acids. For the CDR3, the DNA is TGTGCTAGCAGCTTAGTGTATATCGGTTACACTGAAGCTTTCTTT. Translating gives CASSLVYIGYTEAFF.

This clone was detected only once. V and J are TRBV7-9 and TRBJ2-5, with 10 bases fitting TRBD2. The length of the CDR3 is 15 residues. Trimming cost V 5 bases and J 5 bases; bases outside gene matches: 8. CDR1 SEHNR and CDR2 FQNEAQ come from the germline V gene (reference sequence). The CDR3 bases are TGTGCCAGCAGCCGGAATCTAGCGGGGGCTGAGACCCAGTACTTC. This gives the protein CASSRNLAGAETQYF.

This sequence joins TRBV29-1 and TRBJ1-2, with D hard to call. CDR3 length equals 17 residues. The germline CDR1 and CDR2 sequences are SQVTM and ANQGSEA. V shed 2 bases and J shed 1 base, with 20 bases lying between them. CDR3 sequence: CSVESSGRAGNNYGYTF. The CDR3 DNA follows: TGCAGCGTTGAATCAAGCGGACGGGCGGGGAATAACTATGGCTACACCTTC.

The chain links TRBV27 to TRBJ2-1, with 8 bases matching TRBD2. The CDR3 is made up of 16 amino acids. Trimming took 7 bases from V and 5 from J; bases not matched to a gene: 13. From germline, CDR1 is MNHEY and CDR2 SMNVEV (reference sequence). CDR3 residues: CASTLIAGRLNNEQFF. In DNA form, the CDR3 reads TGTGCCAGCACCCTAATAGCGGGGCGACTAAACAATGAGCAGTTCTTC.

This chain joins TRBV7-8 and TRBJ2-7; 13 positions match TRBD2. Germline lookup yields CDR1 SGHVS and CDR2 FQNEAQ. This CDR3 spans 16 amino acids. Trimming cost V 5 bases and J 2 bases; bases outside gene matches: 6. The CDR3 region has the DNA TGTGCCAGCAGCCCTGGACTAGCGGGAGTCCCCTACGAGCAGTACTTC. The encoded protein is CASSPGLAGVPYEQYF.

As for this clone: In the same sample, other DNA sequences code for this CDR3. The genes are TRBV2 and TRBJ2-6; 14 nucleotides align to TRBD2. The CDR3 length is 19 residues. Germline V gene data show CDR1 as SNHLY and CDR2 as FYNNEI. Trimming took 4 bases from V and 0 from J; bases not matched to a gene: 5. CDR3 nucleotide sequence: TGTGCCAGCAGTGCAGGACTAGCGGGGGGCATCTCTGGGGCCAACGTCCTGACTTTC. It encodes CASSAGLAGGISGANVLTF.

The chain is built from TRBV6-5 and TRBJ2-7, with 10 bases fitting TRBD2. From germline, CDR1 is MNHEY and CDR2 SVGAGI. With V trimmed by 0 bases and J by 3 bases, 2 bases remained unmatched. The CDR3 is 15 residues long. CDR3 bases: TGTGCCAGCAGTTACTCGGGACTAGCGAGCTACGAGCAGTACTTC. Translating gives CASSYSGLASYEQYF.

The chain recombines TRBV11-3 with TRBJ1-1, with D perhaps matching TRBD1 (6 bases). From germline, CDR1 is SGHNT and CDR2 YENEEA. Trimming cost V 4 bases and J 6 bases, with 12 bases left between them. The CDR3 runs to 13 residues. In nucleotides, the CDR3 is TGTGCCAGCAGCTCCGGAGGGGGGGCTGAAGCTTTCTTT. This codes for CASSSGGGAEAFF.

J is TRBJ1-2 and V is TRBV9, with 9 bases fitting TRBD1. V lost 2 bases and J lost 8; bases outside the gene matches: 7. Germline V lookup: CDR1 SGDLS, CDR2 YYNGEE. The length of the CDR3 is 14 residues. The DNA of the CDR3 is TGTGCCAGCAGCGTCCGGGACAGGGTTGACGGCTACACCTTC. This gives the protein CASSVRDRVDGYTF. The complete variable domain, with remaining parts taken from reference TRBV9 and TRBJ1-2, reads DSGVTQTPKHLITATGQRVTLRCSPRSGDLSVYWYQQSLDQGLQFLIQYYNGEERAKGNILERFSAQQFPDLHSELNLSSLELGDSALYFCASSVRDRVDGYTFGSGTRLTVV.